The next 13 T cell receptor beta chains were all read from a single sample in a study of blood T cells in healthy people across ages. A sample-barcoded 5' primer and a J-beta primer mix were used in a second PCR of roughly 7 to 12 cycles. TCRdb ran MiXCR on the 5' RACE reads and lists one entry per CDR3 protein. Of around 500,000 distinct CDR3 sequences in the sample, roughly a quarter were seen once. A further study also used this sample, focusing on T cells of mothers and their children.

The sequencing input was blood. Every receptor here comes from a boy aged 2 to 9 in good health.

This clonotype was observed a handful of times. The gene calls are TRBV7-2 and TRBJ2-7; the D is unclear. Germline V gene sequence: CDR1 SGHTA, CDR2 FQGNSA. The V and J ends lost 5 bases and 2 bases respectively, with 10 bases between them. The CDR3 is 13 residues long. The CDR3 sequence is CASSPRWTYEQYF. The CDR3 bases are TGTGCCAGCAGCCCCCGGTGGACCTACGAGCAGTACTTC.

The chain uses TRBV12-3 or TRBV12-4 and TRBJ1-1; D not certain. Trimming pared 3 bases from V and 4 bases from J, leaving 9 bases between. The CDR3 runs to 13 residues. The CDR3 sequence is CASSFVGATEAFF. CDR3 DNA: TGTGCCAGCAGTTTCGTTGGTGCCACTGAAGCTTTCTTT.

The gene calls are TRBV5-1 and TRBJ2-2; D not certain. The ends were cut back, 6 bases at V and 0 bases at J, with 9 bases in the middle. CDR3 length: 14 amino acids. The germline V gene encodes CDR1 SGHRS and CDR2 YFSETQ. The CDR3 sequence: CASTQQSNTGELFF. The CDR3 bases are TGCGCCAGCACTCAGCAGTCGAACACCGGGGAGCTGTTTTTT. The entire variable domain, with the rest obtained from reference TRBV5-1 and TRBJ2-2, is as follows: KAGVTQTPRYLIKTRGQQVTLSCSPISGHRSVSWYQQTPGQGLQFLFEYFSETQRNKGNFPGRFSGRQFSNSRSEMNVSTLELGDSALYLCASTQQSNTGELFFGEGSRLTVL.

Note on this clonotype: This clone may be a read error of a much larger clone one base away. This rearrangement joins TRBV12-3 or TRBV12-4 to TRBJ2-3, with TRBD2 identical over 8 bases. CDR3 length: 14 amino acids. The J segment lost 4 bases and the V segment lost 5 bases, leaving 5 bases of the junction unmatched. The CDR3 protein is CASSGIAGSDTQYF. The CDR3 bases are TGTGCCAGCAGTGGCATAGCGGGGTCAGATACGCAGTATTTT.

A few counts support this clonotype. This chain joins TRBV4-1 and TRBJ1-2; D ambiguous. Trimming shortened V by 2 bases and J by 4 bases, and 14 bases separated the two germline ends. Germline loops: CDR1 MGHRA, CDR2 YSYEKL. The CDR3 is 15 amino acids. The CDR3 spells CASSQQVWEGYGYTF. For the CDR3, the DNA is TGCGCCAGCAGCCAACAAGTCTGGGAGGGCTATGGCTACACCTTC.

The CDR3 reads CASSLEVGKYEQYF. The DNA for the CDR3 is TGCGCCAGCAGCTTGGAGGTGGGCAAATACGAGCAGTACTTC. The genes are TRBV5-1 and TRBJ2-7, with D unresolved. CDR3 length: 14 residues. CDR1 is SGHRS and CDR2 is YFSETQ in the germline V gene. The ends were cut back, 0 bases at V and 4 bases at J, with 11 bases in the middle.

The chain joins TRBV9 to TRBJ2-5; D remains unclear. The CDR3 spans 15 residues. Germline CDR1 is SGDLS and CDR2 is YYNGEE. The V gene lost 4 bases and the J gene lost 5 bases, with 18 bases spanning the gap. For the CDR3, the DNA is TGTGCCAGCAGCTTCCAGGCTGCCCCCCAGGAGACCCAGTACTTC. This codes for CASSFQAAPQETQYF.

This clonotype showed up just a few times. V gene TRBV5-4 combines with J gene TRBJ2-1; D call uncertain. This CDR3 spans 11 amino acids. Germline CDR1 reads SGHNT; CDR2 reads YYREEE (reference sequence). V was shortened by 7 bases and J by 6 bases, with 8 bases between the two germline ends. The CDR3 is CASQIGNEQFF. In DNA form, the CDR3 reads TGTGCCAGCCAAATCGGCAATGAGCAGTTCTTC.

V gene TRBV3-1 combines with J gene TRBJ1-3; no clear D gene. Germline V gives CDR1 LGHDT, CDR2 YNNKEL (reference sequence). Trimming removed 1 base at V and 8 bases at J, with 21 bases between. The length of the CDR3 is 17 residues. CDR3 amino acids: CASSQALGGDPADTIYF. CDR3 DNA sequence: TGTGCCAGCAGCCAAGCCCTCGGCGGGGATCCGGCAGACACCATATATTTT.

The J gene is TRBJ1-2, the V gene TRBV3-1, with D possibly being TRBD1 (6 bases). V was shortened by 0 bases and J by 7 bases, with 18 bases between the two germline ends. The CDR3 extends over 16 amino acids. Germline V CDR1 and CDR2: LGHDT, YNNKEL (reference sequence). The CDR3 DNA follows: TGTGCCAGCAGCCAAGAGAGTGGACAGCTCTCACGTGGCTACACCTTC. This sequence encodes CASSQESGQLSRGYTF.

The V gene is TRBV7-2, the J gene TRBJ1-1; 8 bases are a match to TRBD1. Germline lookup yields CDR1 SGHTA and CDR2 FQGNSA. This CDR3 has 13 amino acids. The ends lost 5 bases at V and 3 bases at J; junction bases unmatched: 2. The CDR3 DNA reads TGTGCCAGCAGCGGACAGGGACACACTGAAGCTTTCTTT. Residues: CASSGQGHTEAFF.

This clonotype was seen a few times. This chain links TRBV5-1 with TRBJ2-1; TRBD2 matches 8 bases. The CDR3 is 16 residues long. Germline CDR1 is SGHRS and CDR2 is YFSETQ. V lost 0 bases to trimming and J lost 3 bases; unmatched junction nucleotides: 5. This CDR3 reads CASSLAPGTSYNEQFF. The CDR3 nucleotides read TGCGCCAGCAGCTTGGCCCCCGGGACTAGCTACAATGAGCAGTTCTTC.

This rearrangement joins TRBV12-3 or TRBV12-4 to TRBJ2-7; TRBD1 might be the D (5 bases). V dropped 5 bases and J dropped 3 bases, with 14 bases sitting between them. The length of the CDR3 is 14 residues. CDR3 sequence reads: CASSPTGGHYEQYF. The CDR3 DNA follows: TGTGCCAGCAGTCCAACGGGTGGACACTACGAGCAGTACTTC.